The 20 T cell receptor beta chains below were found in one sample sequenced in a study of vaccination effects on CD4 cells after COVID-19. Assay used: immunoSEQ multiplex PCR; TCRdb lists only in-frame clones, some missing. Altogether about 46,000 clones are present, 65% to 80% being singletons, with the ten largest covering about 14%. Expansion of antigen-specific CD4+ T cells with viral peptide pools was carried out by the ViraFEST assay before sequencing. Around day 10 of culture, CD4+ T cells were separated out. All study participants received two doses of BNT162b2 or mRNA-1273 vaccine. The antigens of these receptors remain unknown. Sequenced material: CD4+ T cells from PBMCs cultured with HCoV-OC43 spike peptides, taken after COVID-19 vaccination. Subset noted: HCoV-OC43 spike overlapping peptide pool stimulation. Receptors originate from a human donor who received a COVID-19 vaccine.

The rearrangement links TRBV19 to TRBJ2-1, with 11 bases matching TRBD2. The J segment lost 4 bases and the V segment lost 5 bases, leaving 7 bases of the junction unmatched. The CDR3 consists of 16 residues. Germline V CDR1 and CDR2: LNHDA, SQIVND (reference sequence). The CDR3 DNA reads TGTGCCAGTAGTCCCTCCGGGACTAGCGGTTACAATGAGCAGTTCTTC. This translates into CASSPSGTSGYNEQFF.

This clone was seen only a few times. The chain recombines TRBV6-5 with TRBJ2-2; TRBD2 might be the D (6 bases). V was clipped by 7 bases and J by 6 bases, with 18 bases between them. The germline V gene encodes CDR1 MNHEY and CDR2 SVGAGI. The CDR3 has 15 residues. The CDR3 spells CASTDAGSGAGELFF. The CDR3 coding sequence is TGTGCCAGCACCGACGCCGGGAGCGGCGCCGGGGAGCTGTTTTTT.

V gene TRBV10-1 combines with J gene TRBJ2-7, with TRBD1 identical over 7 bases. The germline gives CDR1 WNHNN, CDR2 SYGVQD (reference sequence). The J segment lost 1 base and the V segment lost 7 bases, leaving 4 bases of the junction unmatched. There are 13 residues in the CDR3. CDR3 sequence reads: CASTRQGSYEQYF. For the CDR3, the DNA is TGCGCCAGCACTCGACAGGGATCCTACGAGCAGTACTTC.

V is TRBV2 and J is TRBJ2-2; D is tentatively TRBD1 or TRBD2 (5 bases each). The CDR3 extends over 12 amino acids. Per the germline V gene, CDR1 is SNHLY and CDR2 is FYNNEI. Trimming removed 5 bases from V and 8 bases from J, with 9 bases in between. CDR3 nucleotide sequence: TGTGCCAGCAGTCCCTGGGGGGGGGAGCTGTTTTTT. Protein sequence: CASSPWGGELFF.

This clone was seen a handful of times. The rearrangement uses TRBV30 and TRBJ1-5, with TRBD1 matching over 10 bases. V lost 2 bases, J lost 5 bases, and 3 bases stayed unmatched. The CDR3 covers 14 residues. Looked up from germline, CDR1 is GTSNPN and CDR2 is SVGIG (reference sequence). This CDR3 is CAWSLGTGDQPQHF. The CDR3 nucleotides read TGTGCCTGGAGTCTAGGGACAGGGGATCAGCCCCAGCATTTT. Together with reference TRBV30 and TRBJ1-5, the CDR3 gives the full variable domain: SQTIHQWPATLVQPVGSPLSLECTVEGTSNPNLYWYRQAAGRGLQLLFYSVGIGQISSEVPQNLSASRPQDRQFILSSKKLLLSDSGFYLCAWSLGTGDQPQHFGDGTRLSIL.

This chain uses TRBV2 with TRBJ2-3; the D gene is possibly TRBD2 (7 bases). Germline loops: CDR1 SNHLY, CDR2 FYNNEI. The CDR3 consists of 14 residues. V lost 3 bases and J 1 base, leaving 8 bases between the germline ends. The CDR3 DNA sequence: TGTGCCAGCAGTGAGCGGGGGCGCACAGATACGCAGTATTTT. Translated, it gives CASSERGRTDTQYF.

The chain joins TRBV27 to TRBJ2-7; a weak D match, TRBD2 (5 bases). Germline CDR1 reads MNHEY; CDR2 reads SMNVEV (reference sequence). CDR3 size: 18 residues. V lost 2 bases to trimming and J lost 2 bases, with 22 bases between them. CDR3 loop: CASSLDVIARFIPYEQYF. CDR3 DNA: TGTGCCAGCAGTTTAGACGTGATAGCGCGCTTCATACCCTACGAGCAGTACTTC.

The chain couples TRBV9 to TRBJ2-3; D is unresolved. Germline V CDR1 and CDR2: SGDLS, YYNGEE. Trimming removed 3 bases from V and 1 base from J, with 15 bases in between. The CDR3 spans 16 residues. CDR3 nucleotide sequence: TGTGCCAGCAGCGCCAGACCCACCGTGGGCACAGATACGCAGTATTTT. As protein: CASSARPTVGTDTQYF.

V usage is TRBV6-1 and J usage is TRBJ2-1; D is undetermined. The CDR3 has 15 residues. Germline assignment: CDR1 MNHNS and CDR2 SASEGT. V was pared by 3 bases and J by 4 bases, with 13 bases between. In nucleotides, the CDR3 is TGTGCCAGCAGTGATCAAAGGGTAATGTACAATGAGCAGTTCTTC. This codes for CASSDQRVMYNEQFF.

The chain's CDR3 is CASSPLGMGGYNSPLHF. In DNA, the CDR3 is TGTGCCAGCAGTCCCCTCGGTATGGGCGGATATAATTCACCCCTCCACTTT. The rearrangement uses TRBV6-6 and TRBJ1-6, with unresolved D. V lost 5 bases and J lost 4, with 18 bases in between. CDR1 and CDR2 (germline): MNHNY, SVGAGI (reference sequence). The CDR3 sequence is 17 residues long.

In this sample, this clone turned up once. The rearrangement uses TRBV6-5 and TRBJ2-1; TRBD2 matches 9 bases. Per germline, CDR1 MNHEY and CDR2 SVGAGI. The CDR3 length is 15 residues. V lost 6 bases, J lost 7 bases, and 10 bases stayed unmatched. The CDR3 nucleotides are TGTGCCAGCAGGCGCTTAGCGGGAGCGGGGAATGAGCAGTTCTTC. This translates into CASRRLAGAGNEQFF.

This clone was observed a few times. The J gene is TRBJ1-6, the V gene TRBV10-1, with D maybe TRBD1 (6 bases). CDR1 is WNHNN, CDR2 SYGVQD, per germline (reference sequence). Trimming pared 4 bases from V and 10 bases from J, leaving 8 bases between. The CDR3 length is 12 residues. CDR3 in DNA: TGCGCCAGCAGTGGCAGGGGATCACCCCTCCACTTT. Translating it yields CASSGRGSPLHF.

This clone was counted a few times. The V call is TRBV6-5, the J call TRBJ1-2, with D unresolved. V lost 0 bases to trimming and J lost 2 bases, with 10 bases between them. This CDR3 contains 15 residues. The germline CDR1 and CDR2 sequences are MNHEY and SVGAGI. Written as DNA, the CDR3 is TGTGCCAGCAGTTACTCGGTACGGGAGAACTATGGCTACACCTTC. This encodes CASSYSVRENYGYTF.

Relative to its sample, this clone is medium-sized. The CDR3 loop is CASSLEVLAGGSGYTF. The CDR3 region has the DNA TGTGCCAGCAGCTTAGAGGTCCTGGCAGGGGGCTCTGGCTACACCTTC. The rearrangement links TRBV7-2 to TRBJ1-2, with 8 nucleotides matching TRBD1. This CDR3 spans 16 amino acids. The germline gives CDR1 SGHTA, CDR2 FQGNSA. The J segment lost 7 bases and the V segment lost 1 base, leaving 11 bases of the junction unmatched.

This clone has just a few counts. The chain joins TRBV5-1 to TRBJ2-2; D gene unclear. The CDR3 loop spans 15 amino acids. Trimming took 0 bases from V and 3 from J, leaving 9 bases between them. CDR1 SGHRS and CDR2 YFSETQ come from the germline V gene. The CDR3 here is CASSLGWVHTGELFF. The CDR3 nucleotides read TGCGCCAGCAGCTTGGGTTGGGTACACACCGGGGAGCTGTTTTTT.

This chain joins TRBV18 and TRBJ2-1, with TRBD1 matching 7 bases. This CDR3 contains 16 residues. The trim removed 0 bases at V and 2 bases at J, leaving 4 bases unmatched. CDR1 KGHSH and CDR2 LQKENI come from the germline V gene. CDR3 nucleotides: TGTGCCAGCTCACCACCGTTACAGGGGACCTACAATGAGCAGTTCTTC. Translating gives CASSPPLQGTYNEQFF.

This chain connects TRBV3-1 (or the pseudogene TRBV3-2) to TRBJ2-5; 7 nucleotides align to TRBD1. V was pared by 6 bases and J by 1 base, with 5 bases of the junction left unmatched. This CDR3 contains 14 residues. CDR1 and CDR2 (germline): LGHDT, YNNKEL (reference sequence). The CDR3 protein is CASRSGTAQETQYF. The CDR3 nucleotides are TGTGCCAGCAGGTCGGGGACAGCCCAAGAGACCCAGTACTTC.

The gene calls are TRBV2 and TRBJ1-5; 9 bases line up with TRBD1. With V trimmed by 2 bases and J by 4 bases, 6 bases remained unmatched. The germline gives CDR1 SNHLY, CDR2 FYNNEI. The CDR3 has 16 residues. CDR3 amino acids: CASSEWPGQGNQPQHF. CDR3 DNA: TGTGCCAGCAGTGAATGGCCGGGACAGGGAAATCAGCCCCAGCATTTT.

V and J are TRBV2 and TRBJ2-2; tentatively, D is TRBD1 or TRBD2 (6 bases each). The germline V gene encodes CDR1 SNHLY and CDR2 FYNNEI. The CDR3 loop spans 15 amino acids. V lost 6 bases and J lost 1, with 12 bases in between. The DNA for the CDR3 is TGTGCCAGCAGGGCGGGACACTTGAACACCGGGGAGCTGTTTTTT. Translated: CASRAGHLNTGELFF.

J is TRBJ1-1 and V is TRBV30; maybe TRBD1 (5 bases). CDR1 is GTSNPN, CDR2 SVGIG, per germline (reference sequence). The CDR3 runs 11 residues. V dropped 4 bases and J dropped 11 bases, with 14 bases sitting between them. The CDR3 region has the DNA TGTGCCTGGACGGGGGGAGGGGATGCTTTCTTT. As protein: CAWTGGGDAFF.